This record looks at one T cell receptor (beta chain) sequence and its context. Its antigen is as yet unknown. TCRdb's copy holds only in-frame clones and misses some; the assay was immunoSEQ multiplex PCR. The data contain more than 110,000 clones, roughly 88% of them singletons. With 1 base removed from V and 9 bases from J, the gap between germline ends came to 18 bases. The CDR3 sequence is 15 residues long. Germline values: CDR1 SEHNR, CDR2 FQNEAQ (reference sequence). This record belongs to a study of cytomegalovirus exposure and HLA in healthy donors. Study results and limitations: While the bulk of TCR sequences proved rare, some public TCRs turned up in many donors. Investigators reported more than 150 TCR beta chains as tied to cytomegalovirus.

The source material was PBMCs. The chain is built from TRBV7-9 and TRBJ1-1; D is undetermined. This clonotype was sampled from a woman aged 18-35 years in good health and CMV-seropositive. CDR3: CASSLGGLSATKAFF. As DNA, the CDR3 is TGTGCCAGCAGCTTAGGAGGCTTGTCAGCGACCAAAGCTTTCTTT. The entire variable domain, with the rest obtained from reference TRBV7-9 and TRBJ1-1, is as follows: DTGVSQNPRHKITKRGQNVTFRCDPISEHNRLYWYRQTLGQGPEFLTYFQNEAQLEKSRLLSDRFSAERPKGSFSTLEIQRTEQGDSAMYLCASSLGGLSATKAFFGQGTRLTVV.